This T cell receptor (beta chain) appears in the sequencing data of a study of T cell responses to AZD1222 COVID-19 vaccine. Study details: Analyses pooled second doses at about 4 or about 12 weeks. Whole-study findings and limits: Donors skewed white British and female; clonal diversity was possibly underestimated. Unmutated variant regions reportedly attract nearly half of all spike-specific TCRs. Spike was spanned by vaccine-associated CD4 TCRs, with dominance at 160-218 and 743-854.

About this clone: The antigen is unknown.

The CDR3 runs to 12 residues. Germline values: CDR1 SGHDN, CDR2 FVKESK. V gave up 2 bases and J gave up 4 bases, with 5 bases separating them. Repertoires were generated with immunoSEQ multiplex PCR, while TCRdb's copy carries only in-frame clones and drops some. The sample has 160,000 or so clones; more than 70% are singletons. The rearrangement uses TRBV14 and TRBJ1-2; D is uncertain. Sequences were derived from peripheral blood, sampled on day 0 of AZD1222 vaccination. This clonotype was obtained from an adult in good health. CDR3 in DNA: TGTGCCAGCAGCCAAAGCCGCTATGGCTACACCTTC. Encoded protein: CASSQSRYGYTF.